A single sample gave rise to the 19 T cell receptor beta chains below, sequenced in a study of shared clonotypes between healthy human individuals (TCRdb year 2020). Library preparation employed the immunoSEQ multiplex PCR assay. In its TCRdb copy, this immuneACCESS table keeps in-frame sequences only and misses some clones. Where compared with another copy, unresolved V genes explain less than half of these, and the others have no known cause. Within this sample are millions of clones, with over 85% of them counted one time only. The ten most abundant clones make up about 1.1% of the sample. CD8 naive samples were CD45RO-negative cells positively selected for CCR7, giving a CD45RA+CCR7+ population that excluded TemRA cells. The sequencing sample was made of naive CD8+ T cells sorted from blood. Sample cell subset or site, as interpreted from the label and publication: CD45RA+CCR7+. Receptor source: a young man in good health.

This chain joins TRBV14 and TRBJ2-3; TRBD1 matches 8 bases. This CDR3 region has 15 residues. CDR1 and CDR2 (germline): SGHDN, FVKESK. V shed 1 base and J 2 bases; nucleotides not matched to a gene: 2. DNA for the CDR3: TGTGCCAGCAGCCAAGGGACAGGGACCACAGATACGCAGTATTTT. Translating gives CASSQGTGTTDTQYF.

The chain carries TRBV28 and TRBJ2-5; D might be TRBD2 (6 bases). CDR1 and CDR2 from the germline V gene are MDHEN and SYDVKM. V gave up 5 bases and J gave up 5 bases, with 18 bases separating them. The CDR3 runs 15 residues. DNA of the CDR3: TGTGCCAGCAGTCTCAATATACTAGCCGGGGAGACCCAGTACTTC. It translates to CASSLNILAGETQYF.

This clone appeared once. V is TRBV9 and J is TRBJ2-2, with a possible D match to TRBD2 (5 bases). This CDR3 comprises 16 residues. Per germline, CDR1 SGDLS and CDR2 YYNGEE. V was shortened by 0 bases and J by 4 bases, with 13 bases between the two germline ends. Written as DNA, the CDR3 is TGTGCCAGCAGCGTAGCTAGCAGCCGGGGCACCGGGGAGCTGTTTTTT. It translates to CASSVASSRGTGELFF. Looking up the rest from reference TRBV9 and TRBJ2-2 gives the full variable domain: DSGVTQTPKHLITATGQRVTLRCSPRSGDLSVYWYQQSLDQGLQFLIQYYNGEERAKGNILERFSAQQFPDLHSELNLSSLELGDSALYFCASSVASSRGTGELFFGEGSRLTVL.

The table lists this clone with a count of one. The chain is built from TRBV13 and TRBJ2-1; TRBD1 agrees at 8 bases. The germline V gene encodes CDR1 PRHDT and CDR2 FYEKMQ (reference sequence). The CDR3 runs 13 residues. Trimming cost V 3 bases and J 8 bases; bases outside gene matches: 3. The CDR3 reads CASSFDRGDEQFF. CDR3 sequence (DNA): TGTGCCAGCAGCTTTGACAGGGGCGATGAGCAGTTCTTC.

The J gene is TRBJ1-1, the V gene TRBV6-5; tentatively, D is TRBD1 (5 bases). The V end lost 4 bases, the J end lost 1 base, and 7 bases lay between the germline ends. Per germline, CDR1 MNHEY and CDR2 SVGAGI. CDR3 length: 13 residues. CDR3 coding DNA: TGTGCCAGCAGTTCTGGGGGGAACACTGAAGCTTTCTTT. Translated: CASSSGGNTEAFF.

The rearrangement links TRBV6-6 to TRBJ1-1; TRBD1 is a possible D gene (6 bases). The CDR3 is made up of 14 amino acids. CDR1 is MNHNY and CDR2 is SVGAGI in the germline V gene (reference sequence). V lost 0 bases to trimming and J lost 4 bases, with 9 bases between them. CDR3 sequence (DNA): TGTGCCAGCAGTTACTCGGGGGCGAGCACTGAAGCTTTCTTT. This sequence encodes CASSYSGASTEAFF.

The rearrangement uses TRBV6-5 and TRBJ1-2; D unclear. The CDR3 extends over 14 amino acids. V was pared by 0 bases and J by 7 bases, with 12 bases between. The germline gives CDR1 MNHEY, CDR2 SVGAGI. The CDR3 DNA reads TGTGCCAGCAGTTACTCGTTAGGGCATAGTGGCTACACCTTC. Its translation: CASSYSLGHSGYTF.

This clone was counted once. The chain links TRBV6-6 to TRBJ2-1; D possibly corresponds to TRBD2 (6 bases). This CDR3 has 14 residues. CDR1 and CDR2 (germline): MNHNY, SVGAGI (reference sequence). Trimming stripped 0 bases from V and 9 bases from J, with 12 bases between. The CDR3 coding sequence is TGTGCCAGCAGTTACTCGGAGGGACTCGGTGAGCAGTTCTTC. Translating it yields CASSYSEGLGEQFF.

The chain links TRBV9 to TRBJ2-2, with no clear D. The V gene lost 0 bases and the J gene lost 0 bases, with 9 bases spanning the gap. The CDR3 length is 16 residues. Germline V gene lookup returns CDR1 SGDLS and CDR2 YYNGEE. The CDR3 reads CASSVDFAANTGELFF. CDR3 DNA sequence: TGTGCCAGCAGCGTAGATTTTGCAGCGAACACCGGGGAGCTGTTTTTT.

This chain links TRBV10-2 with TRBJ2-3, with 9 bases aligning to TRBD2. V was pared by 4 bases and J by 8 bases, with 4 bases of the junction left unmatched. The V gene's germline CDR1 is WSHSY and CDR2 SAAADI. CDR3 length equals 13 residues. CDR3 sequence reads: CASSARGGVTQYF. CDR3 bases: TGCGCCAGCAGTGCGCGGGGGGGCGTTACGCAGTATTTT.

The CDR3 is CASSEARGHVGYEQYF. The DNA of the CDR3 is TGTGCCAGCAGTGAAGCCCGGGGGCATGTGGGCTACGAGCAGTACTTC. This chain joins TRBV6-1 and TRBJ2-7; D may match TRBD1 or TRBD2 (6 bases each). CDR3 length: 16 amino acids. Trimming removed 0 bases from V and 3 bases from J, with 15 bases in between. The germline V gene has CDR1 MNHNS and CDR2 SASEGT.

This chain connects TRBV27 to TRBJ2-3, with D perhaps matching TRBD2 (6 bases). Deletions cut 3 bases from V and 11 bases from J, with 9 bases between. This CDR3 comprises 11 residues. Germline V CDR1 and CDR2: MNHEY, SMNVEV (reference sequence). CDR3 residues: CASSLGGKQYF. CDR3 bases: TGTGCCAGCAGTTTGGGGGGTAAGCAGTATTTT.

CDR3 in amino acids: CASSPGTGGTEAFF. CDR3 bases: TGCGCCAGCAGCCCTGGGACAGGGGGCACTGAAGCTTTCTTT. The V and J genes are TRBV4-3 and TRBJ1-1, with 11 bases that match TRBD1. V lost 4 bases and J lost 4; bases outside the gene matches: 2. CDR3 length equals 14 residues. Germline CDR1 reads LGHNA; CDR2 reads YSLEER.

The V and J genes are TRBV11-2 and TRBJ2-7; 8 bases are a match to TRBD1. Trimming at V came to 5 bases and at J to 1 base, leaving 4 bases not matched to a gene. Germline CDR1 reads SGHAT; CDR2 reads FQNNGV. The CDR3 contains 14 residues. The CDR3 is CASSRGQVSYEQYF. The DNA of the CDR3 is TGTGCCAGCAGCCGGGGACAGGTTTCCTACGAGCAGTACTTC.

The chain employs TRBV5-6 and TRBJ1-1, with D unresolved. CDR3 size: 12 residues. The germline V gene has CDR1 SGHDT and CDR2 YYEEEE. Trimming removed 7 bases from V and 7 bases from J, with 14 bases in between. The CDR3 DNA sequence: TGTGCCAGCCAAACGGGCGGGCTTGAAGCTTTCTTT. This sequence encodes CASQTGGLEAFF.

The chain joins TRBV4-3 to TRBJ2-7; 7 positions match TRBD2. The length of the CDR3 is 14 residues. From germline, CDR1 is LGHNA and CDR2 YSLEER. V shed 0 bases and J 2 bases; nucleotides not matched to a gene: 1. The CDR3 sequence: CASSQDAGAYEQYF. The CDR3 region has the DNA TGCGCCAGCAGCCAAGATGCGGGGGCCTACGAGCAGTACTTC.

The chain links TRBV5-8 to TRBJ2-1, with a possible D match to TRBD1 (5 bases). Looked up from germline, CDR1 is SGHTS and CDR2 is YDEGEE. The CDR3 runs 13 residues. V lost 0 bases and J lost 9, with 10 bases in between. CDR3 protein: CASSLARVFEQFF. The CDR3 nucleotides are TGTGCCAGCAGCTTGGCCAGGGTGTTTGAGCAGTTCTTC.

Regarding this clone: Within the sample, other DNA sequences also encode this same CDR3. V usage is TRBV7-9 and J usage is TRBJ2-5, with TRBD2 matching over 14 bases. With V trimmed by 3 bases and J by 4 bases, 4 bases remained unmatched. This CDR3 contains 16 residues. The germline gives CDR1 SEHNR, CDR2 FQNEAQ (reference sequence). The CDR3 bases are TGTGCCAGCAGCTTGGGACTAGCGGGAGCCCCAGAGACCCAGTACTTC. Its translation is CASSLGLAGAPETQYF.

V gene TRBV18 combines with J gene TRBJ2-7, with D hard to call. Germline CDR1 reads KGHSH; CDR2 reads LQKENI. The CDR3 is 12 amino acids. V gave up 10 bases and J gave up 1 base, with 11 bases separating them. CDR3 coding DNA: TGTGCCACCGGTACCCAGTCCTACGAGCAGTACTTC. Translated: CATGTQSYEQYF.